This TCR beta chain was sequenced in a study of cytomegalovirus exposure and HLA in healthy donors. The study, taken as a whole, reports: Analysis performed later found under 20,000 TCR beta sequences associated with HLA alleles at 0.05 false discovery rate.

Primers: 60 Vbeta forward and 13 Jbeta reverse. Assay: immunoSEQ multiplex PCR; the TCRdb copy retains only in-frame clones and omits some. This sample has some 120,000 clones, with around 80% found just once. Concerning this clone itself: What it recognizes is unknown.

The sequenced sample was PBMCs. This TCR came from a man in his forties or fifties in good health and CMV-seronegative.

The DNA for the CDR3 is TGTGCCAGTCATTACACGACAGGGTCCTACGAGCAGTACTTC. Residues: CASHYTTGSYEQYF. This chain uses TRBV19 with TRBJ2-7, with 7 bases identical to TRBD1. The germline CDR1 and CDR2 sequences are LNHDA and SQIVND (reference sequence). Germline trimming cut 8 bases from V and 1 base from J; bases unmatched to any gene: 8. The CDR3 covers 14 residues.